One and the same sample provided the 3 T cell receptor beta chains below, sequenced in a study of OX40 agonist ivuxolimab in advanced cancers. Clones were sequenced by immunoSEQ multiplex PCR, and TCRdb holds only the in-frame ones, with some missing. The top ten hold approximately 0.32% of the sample, which has about 80,000 clones, about 93% seen once. This specimen consisted of CD4+ or CD8+ T cells sorted from blood, obtained in a trial of the OX40 agonist ivuxolimab. These receptors came from an adult with an advanced solid tumor such as melanoma, head and neck, liver or kidney cancer.

CDR3 protein: CASSVSLDTQYF. CDR3 sequence (DNA): TGCGCCAGCAGTGTAAGCTTAGATACGCAGTATTTT. The V gene is TRBV10-2, the J gene TRBJ2-3; D remains unclear. The CDR3 sequence is 12 residues long. Trimming pared 4 bases from V and 5 bases from J, leaving 7 bases between. Germline lookup yields CDR1 WSHSY and CDR2 SAAADI.

The chain's CDR3 is CASSPGTSTYEQYF. CDR3 DNA sequence: TGTGCCAGCTCACCCGGGACTAGCACCTACGAGCAGTACTTC. V gene TRBV18 combines with J gene TRBJ2-7; 9 bases are shared with TRBD2. CDR1 KGHSH and CDR2 LQKENI come from the germline V gene. This CDR3 spans 14 amino acids. V shed 3 bases, J shed 2 bases, and the junction held 2 bases outside the gene matches.

This chain joins TRBV7-9 and TRBJ1-2; 8 nucleotides agree with TRBD1. Germline V CDR1 and CDR2: SEHNR, FQNEAQ (reference sequence). The length of the CDR3 is 18 residues. The V and J ends lost 3 bases and 4 bases, in that order; junction bases with no gene match: 16. CDR3 nucleotides: TGTGCCAGCAGCTTTTCGAACCGGGACAGGCCTTTGGGCTATGGCTACACCTTC. It specifies CASSFSNRDRPLGYGYTF.